These 15 T cell receptor beta chains were all obtained from the same sample, sequenced in a study of T cell responses to AZD1222 COVID-19 vaccine. TCRdb's copy holds only in-frame clones and misses some; the assay was immunoSEQ multiplex PCR. Of about 170,000 clones listed, 80% to 90% are singletons. The input for sequencing was peripheral blood, taken on day 0 of AZD1222 vaccination. The receptors here all came from an adult in good health.

The chain carries TRBV19 and TRBJ2-7; TRBD2 agrees at 9 bases. CDR1 and CDR2 (germline): LNHDA, SQIVND (reference sequence). The CDR3 extends over 13 amino acids. Trimming took 3 bases from V and 4 from J; bases not matched to a gene: 1. In nucleotides, the CDR3 is TGTGCCAGTAGTATGCTAGCGGGGTACGAGCAGTACTTC. Translating gives CASSMLAGYEQYF.

This chain links TRBV19 with TRBJ2-2; D perhaps matches TRBD1 (6 bases). Deletions cut 3 bases from V and 4 bases from J, with 21 bases between. Per germline, CDR1 LNHDA and CDR2 SQIVND (reference sequence). The CDR3 extends over 18 amino acids. This CDR3 is CASSIDRARGQLTGELFF. The CDR3 nucleotides read TGTGCCAGTAGTATTGATCGCGCTCGGGGACAACTCACCGGGGAGCTGTTTTTT.

V usage is TRBV30 and J usage is TRBJ2-1; no definite D call. The CDR3 loop spans 15 amino acids. Looked up from germline, CDR1 is GTSNPN and CDR2 is SVGIG (reference sequence). V was trimmed by 4 bases and J by 3 bases, leaving 16 bases between them. CDR3 loop: CAWTLLSGFYNEQFF. The CDR3, as DNA: TGTGCCTGGACCCTCCTCAGTGGATTCTACAATGAGCAGTTCTTC. The full variable domain, completed using reference TRBV30 and TRBJ2-1, is SQTIHQWPATLVQPVGSPLSLECTVEGTSNPNLYWYRQAAGRGLQLLFYSVGIGQISSEVPQNLSASRPQDRQFILSSKKLLLSDSGFYLCAWTLLSGFYNEQFFGPGTRLTVL.

This clone came up once. The chain recombines TRBV13 with TRBJ1-1; no definite D call. With 3 bases removed from V and 1 base from J, the gap between germline ends came to 6 bases. In germline, CDR1 is PRHDT, CDR2 FYEKMQ (reference sequence). The CDR3 totals 13 residues. For the CDR3, the DNA is TGTGCCAGCAGCTTGTTGGAGAACACTGAAGCTTTCTTT. Translated, it gives CASSLLENTEAFF. Filled out from reference TRBV13 and TRBJ1-1, the complete variable domain reads AAGVIQSPRHLIKEKRETATLKCYPIPRHDTVYWYQQGPGQDPQFLISFYEKMQSDKGSIPDRFSAQQFSDYHSELNMSSLELGDSALYFCASSLLENTEAFFGQGTRLTVV.

The rearrangement joins TRBV5-1 to TRBJ1-1; perhaps TRBD1 as D (5 bases). Germline loops: CDR1 SGHRS, CDR2 YFSETQ. Trimming stripped 4 bases from V and 7 bases from J, with 8 bases between. This CDR3 is built from 11 residues. CDR3 residues: CASSPGGEAFF. CDR3 in DNA: TGCGCCAGCAGCCCCGGGGGTGAAGCTTTCTTT.

The V call is TRBV6-6, the J call TRBJ2-4; 7 bases fit TRBD1. Per germline, CDR1 MNHNY and CDR2 SVGAGI (reference sequence). This CDR3 comprises 13 residues. Trimming at V came to 6 bases and at J to 5 bases, leaving 4 bases not matched to a gene. The CDR3 coding sequence is TGTGCCAGCAGATTACAGGGGCAAAACATTCAGTACTTC. It yields the protein CASRLQGQNIQYF.

This clone was recorded once. This rearrangement joins TRBV5-1 to TRBJ1-6, with no clear D. There are 17 residues in the CDR3. Germline V gene lookup returns CDR1 SGHRS and CDR2 YFSETQ. The V and J ends lost 0 bases and 0 bases respectively, with 10 bases between them. The CDR3: CASSLDPRNSYNSPLHF. Here the CDR3 DNA reads TGCGCCAGCAGCTTGGATCCGAGGAACTCCTATAATTCACCCCTCCACTTT.

The V gene is TRBV5-1, the J gene TRBJ2-1; TRBD1 is a possible D gene (6 bases). This CDR3 has 16 amino acids. Trimming cost V 2 bases and J 5 bases, with 17 bases left between them. The V gene's germline CDR1 is SGHRS and CDR2 YFSETQ. This CDR3 is CASSFTLVGGHNEQFF. CDR3 DNA: TGCGCCAGCAGCTTTACCCTAGTAGGGGGACACAATGAGCAGTTCTTC. The full variable domain, with the rest looked up from reference TRBV5-1 and TRBJ2-1, is KAGVTQTPRYLIKTRGQQVTLSCSPISGHRSVSWYQQTPGQGLQFLFEYFSETQRNKGNFPGRFSGRQFSNSRSEMNVSTLELGDSALYLCASSFTLVGGHNEQFFGPGTRLTVL.

The chain employs TRBV10-3 and TRBJ1-2; weak D call: TRBD1 (5 bases). V was cut by 2 bases and J by 8 bases, with 15 bases left in between. The CDR3 covers 14 residues. Germline CDR1 is ENHRY and CDR2 is SYGVKD. The DNA of the CDR3 is TGTGCCATCAGTGAGATAGGGCAGGGCTACGGCTACACCTTC. Translated: CAISEIGQGYGYTF.

CDR3 amino acids: CASSIRESNTGELFF. CDR3 DNA sequence: TGTGCCAGTAGTATCCGGGAGTCGAACACCGGGGAGCTGTTTTTT. The genes are TRBV19 and TRBJ2-2; weak D call: TRBD2 (6 bases). The CDR3 has 15 residues. Germline values: CDR1 LNHDA, CDR2 SQIVND (reference sequence). The V and J ends lost 3 bases and 0 bases respectively, with 8 bases between them. Complete variable domain (other parts from reference TRBV19 and TRBJ2-2): DGGITQSPKYLFRKEGQNVTLSCEQNLNHDAMYWYRQDPGQGLRLIYYSQIVNDFQKGDIAEGYSVSREKKESFPLTVTSAQKNPTAFYLCASSIRESNTGELFFGEGSRLTVL.

V is TRBV18 and J is TRBJ1-1; D is ambiguous. Per germline, CDR1 KGHSH and CDR2 LQKENI. V lost 1 base to trimming and J lost 2 bases, with 11 bases between them. This CDR3 is built from 15 residues. CDR3 loop: CASSPLGEQNTEAFF. The CDR3 DNA reads as TGTGCCAGCTCACCACTGGGAGAACAAAACACTGAAGCTTTCTTT.

The chain employs TRBV4-3 and TRBJ2-3; 14 bases agree with TRBD2. This CDR3 is built from 15 residues. V shed 4 bases, J shed 4 bases, and the junction held 1 base outside the gene matches. Germline CDR1 and CDR2: LGHNA and YSLEER. The CDR3 DNA reads as TGCGCCAGCAGCCTGGGACTAGCGGGGGCAGATACGCAGTATTTT. Translated, it gives CASSLGLAGADTQYF.

In DNA form, the CDR3 reads TGTGCCAGCAGCTTAGGTCGCAGGCAGAGCTCTGGAAACACCATATATTTT. Amino acid sequence: CASSLGRRQSSGNTIYF. The rearrangement links TRBV7-8 to TRBJ1-3; D is ambiguous. Trimming took off 1 base at V and 0 bases at J, with 13 bases between the two ends. CDR1 and CDR2 from the germline V gene are SGHVS and FQNEAQ. The CDR3 loop spans 17 amino acids.

The chain recombines TRBV29-1 with TRBJ1-1; no reliable D call. Trimming pared 4 bases from V and 8 bases from J, leaving 11 bases between. This CDR3 region has 11 residues. Germline lookup yields CDR1 SQVTM and CDR2 ANQGSEA. In DNA, the CDR3 is TGCAGCGTTGGTCCGGTGGGGGAAGCTTTCTTT. Translating gives CSVGPVGEAFF.

This chain's CDR3 is CASRRAGKYEAFF. CDR3 sequence (DNA): TGTGCCAGCAGACGGGCAGGGAAGTATGAAGCTTTCTTT. The chain combines TRBV12-3 or TRBV12-4 with TRBJ1-1; TRBD1 might be the D (5 bases). The germline V and J ends were trimmed by 6 bases and 7 bases, with 15 bases remaining between them. CDR3 length equals 13 residues.